Presented here are 17 T cell receptor beta chains from one specimen sequenced in a study of T cells in Graves' hyperthyroidism and ophthalmopathy. Amplification targeted TCR beta CDR3 regions from RNA transcripts. HTBI primers drove first-round RT-PCR of the TCR CDR3. TCRdb fed the multiplex PCR reads into MiXCR, producing one record per CDR3 protein. The table has around 600,000 distinct CDR3 sequences, 13% to 15% seen once; the top ten hold less than 9%. The sample consisted of blood. The receptor source for this set is a woman between 18 and 29 years old with Graves' ophthalmopathy.

This clonotype was seen many times. The chain joins TRBV11-2 to TRBJ2-3; D remains unclear. The CDR3 is 11 amino acids. Germline V gene sequence: CDR1 SGHAT, CDR2 FQNNGV. Trimming removed 4 bases at V and 7 bases at J, with 6 bases between. The CDR3 DNA follows: TGTGCCAGCAGCTATTCATATACGCAGTATTTT. This codes for CASSYSYTQYF.

In its sample, this clonotype was seen a few times. The CDR3 does not end in the conserved phenylalanine or tryptophan, so this is likely a read error. The chain has TRBV6-1 and TRBJ1-5; 7 bases are a match to TRBD1. This CDR3 has 15 amino acids. Germline V gives CDR1 MNHNS, CDR2 SASEGT. V lost 4 bases and J lost 5; bases outside the gene matches: 8. CDR3: CASSGPGTADQPQHL. The CDR3 nucleotides read TGTGCCAGCAGTGGGCCCGGGACAGCCGATCAGCCCCAGCATCTT.

This clonotype was counted many times. This chain uses TRBV12-3 or TRBV12-4 with TRBJ2-3, with 8 positions matching TRBD1. The V segment lost 2 bases and the J segment 6 bases; nucleotides outside the gene matches: 7. The CDR3 has 15 residues. CDR3 region: CASSLNNRGADTQYF. In DNA form, the CDR3 reads TGTGCCAGCAGTTTAAATAACAGGGGGGCCGATACGCAGTATTTT.

This clonotype has at least ten counts. The CDR3 nucleotides read TGTGCCAGCCTGGGGGAGACAGGGGAAAACGAGCAGTACTTC. Its protein product is CASLGETGENEQYF. V usage is TRBV2 and J usage is TRBJ2-7; 8 positions match TRBD1. The CDR3 loop spans 14 amino acids. J lost 5 bases, V lost 8 bases, and 11 bases had no gene match. Germline CDR1 and CDR2: SNHLY and FYNNEI. The full variable domain, its missing parts supplied by reference TRBV2 and TRBJ2-7, is EPEVTQTPSHQVTQMGQEVILRCVPISNHLYFYWYRQILGQKVEFLVSFYNNEISEKSEIFDDQFSVERPDGSNFTLKIRSTKLEDSAMYFCASLGETGENEQYFGPGTRLTVT.

The chain is built from TRBV19 and TRBJ2-2, with D possibly TRBD1 on 6 matching bases. The CDR3 is 13 residues long. Germline lookup yields CDR1 LNHDA and CDR2 SQIVND (reference sequence). V dropped 3 bases and J dropped 7 bases, with 9 bases sitting between them. The CDR3, as DNA: TGTGCCAGTAGTATGACAGGAGTCGGGGAGCTGTTTTTT. Translating gives CASSMTGVGELFF.

The rearrangement joins TRBV13 to TRBJ1-1, with a tentative D call TRBD1 (6 bases). Germline CDR1 PRHDT, CDR2 FYEKMQ (reference sequence). V was clipped by 2 bases and J by 8 bases, with 15 bases between them. This CDR3 spans 14 amino acids. CDR3 DNA: TGTGCCAGCAGCTTATCCCCAGGGGCAACCGAAGCTTTCTTT. Translating it yields CASSLSPGATEAFF.

There are a few counts of this clonotype. The chain is built from TRBV20-1 and TRBJ2-7; TRBD2 aligns across 13 bases. CDR3 length equals 15 residues. Trimming cost V 6 bases and J 1 base; bases outside gene matches: 6. Looked up from germline, CDR1 is DFQATT and CDR2 is SNEGSKA (reference sequence). The CDR3 reads CSARTSGRVSYEQYF. In DNA, the CDR3 is TGCAGTGCCAGAACTAGCGGGAGGGTTTCCTACGAGCAGTACTTC.

This clonotype was seen ten or more times. V gene TRBV18 combines with J gene TRBJ1-1; TRBD1 matches 7 bases. Germline lookup yields CDR1 KGHSH and CDR2 LQKENI. The trim removed 10 bases at V and 5 bases at J, leaving 10 bases unmatched. The CDR3 runs to 13 residues. CDR3 residues: CANRGWDRTEAFF. The CDR3 DNA reads as TGTGCCAACAGGGGATGGGATAGGACTGAAGCTTTCTTT. Combining the CDR3 with reference TRBV18 and TRBJ1-1 gives the whole variable domain NAGVMQNPRHLVRRRGQEARLRCSPMKGHSHVYWYRQLPEEGLKFMVYLQKENIIDESGMPKERFSAEFPKEGPSILRIQQVVRGDSAAYFCANRGWDRTEAFFGQGTRLTVV.

In this sample, this clonotype turned up many times. The gene calls are TRBV28 and TRBJ2-1, with 8 bases identical to TRBD2. The CDR3 consists of 14 residues. Losses at the gene ends were 4 bases for V and 6 bases for J; bases not matched to a gene: 5. CDR1 is MDHEN, CDR2 SYDVKM, per germline. CDR3 sequence (DNA): TGTGCCAGCAGTTCGACTAGCGCTCTCAATGAGCAGTTCTTC. This codes for CASSSTSALNEQFF.

The J gene is TRBJ2-7, the V gene TRBV7-9; weak D call: TRBD1 (6 bases). Trimming took 5 bases from V and 5 from J, leaving 16 bases between them. Germline assignment: CDR1 SEHNR and CDR2 FQNEAQ (reference sequence). This CDR3 has 14 amino acids. The CDR3 DNA reads as TGTGCCAGCAGCCTCCAACAGGGAGTCAACGAGCAGTACTTC. Its protein is CASSLQQGVNEQYF.

This chain joins TRBV30 and TRBJ1-2; 8 bases are a match to TRBD1. The V segment lost 3 bases and the J segment 7 bases; nucleotides outside the gene matches: 7. This CDR3 spans 13 amino acids. Germline V lookup: CDR1 GTSNPN, CDR2 SVGIG (reference sequence). As DNA, the CDR3 is TGTGCCTGGAGGGAGACAGGGGTTCCTGGCTACACCTTC. Protein: CAWRETGVPGYTF. The whole variable domain, remainder taken from reference TRBV30 and TRBJ1-2, is SQTIHQWPATLVQPVGSPLSLECTVEGTSNPNLYWYRQAAGRGLQLLFYSVGIGQISSEVPQNLSASRPQDRQFILSSKKLLLSDSGFYLCAWRETGVPGYTFGSGTRLTVV.

This clonotype was counted between two and nine times. The V gene is TRBV15, the J gene TRBJ2-3; 7 positions match TRBD2. Trimming cost V 0 bases and J 5 bases; bases outside gene matches: 8. Germline loops: CDR1 LNHNV, CDR2 YYDKDF (reference sequence). This CDR3 is built from 16 residues. Here the CDR3 reads CATSRDKGREGDTQYF. The CDR3 nucleotides read TGTGCCACCAGCAGAGATAAGGGCAGGGAGGGAGATACGCAGTATTTT.

In this sample, this clonotype turned up a few times. This rearrangement joins TRBV19 to TRBJ1-1; no clear D. The CDR3 runs to 14 residues. Germline-derived CDR1 and CDR2 are LNHDA and SQIVND (reference sequence). The V end was cut by 5 bases, the J end by 1 base, with 11 bases between. CDR3 region: CASSPRRSNTEAFF. In DNA form, the CDR3 reads TGTGCCAGTAGTCCCCGGCGGTCGAACACTGAAGCTTTCTTT.

This chain joins TRBV7-9 and TRBJ1-3; D might be TRBD1 (6 bases). The CDR3 extends over 13 amino acids. V was clipped by 8 bases and J by 2 bases, with 10 bases between them. Germline V gene data show CDR1 as SEHNR and CDR2 as FQNEAQ (reference sequence). The CDR3 sequence is CASLQGAGNTIYF. In nucleotides, the CDR3 is TGTGCCAGCTTACAGGGAGCTGGAAACACCATATATTTT. Drawing the rest from reference TRBV7-9 and TRBJ1-3, the complete variable domain is DTGVSQNPRHKITKRGQNVTFRCDPISEHNRLYWYRQTLGQGPEFLTYFQNEAQLEKSRLLSDRFSAERPKGSFSTLEIQRTEQGDSAMYLCASLQGAGNTIYFGEGSWLTVV.

This clonotype was counted at least ten times. The chain combines TRBV27 with TRBJ1-5, with 8 bases that match TRBD1. V dropped 2 bases and J dropped 6; count of bases not matched to a gene: 12. Germline loops: CDR1 MNHEY, CDR2 SMNVEV (reference sequence). The CDR3 runs 17 residues. The CDR3 here is CASSLGPPQGAGQPQHF. CDR3 sequence (DNA): TGTGCCAGCAGTTTAGGTCCCCCTCAGGGGGCTGGTCAGCCCCAGCATTTT.

The CDR3 loop reads CASRGQGATYNEQFF. DNA for the CDR3: TGTGCCAGCAGGGGACAGGGGGCAACCTACAATGAGCAGTTCTTC. The chain has TRBV28 and TRBJ2-1, with 12 bases lining up with TRBD1. Trimming took 6 bases from V and 2 from J; bases not matched to a gene: 2. The CDR3 extends over 15 amino acids. The germline V gene has CDR1 MDHEN and CDR2 SYDVKM.

The CDR3 is CASRPPGTGDQPQHF. The CDR3 DNA reads as TGTGCCAGCAGGCCCCCCGGGACAGGGGATCAGCCCCAGCATTTT. This chain links TRBV7-2 with TRBJ1-5; 10 bases match TRBD1. CDR3 length: 15 residues. Germline CDR1 SGHTA, CDR2 FQGNSA. The V gene end was trimmed by 6 bases and the J gene end by 5 bases; junction bases not matched to a gene: 7.